This record covers a single T cell receptor (beta chain). The record originates from a study of post-analysis software for immune sequencing data. Prepared libraries of TCR beta cDNA carried unique molecular identifiers. TCRdb re-analysed the PCR reads in MiXCR, keeping a single row per CDR3 protein. The table lists 600,000 to 700,000 distinct CDR3 sequences, approximately 60% of them singletons, with about 11% in the top ten. The TCR sequence derives from a girl aged 2-10 years with multiple sclerosis. Sequenced material: blood.

The CDR3 DNA reads TGCGCCAGCAGCTTGCCCCCCGGGGTTGGGTATGAGCAGTTCTTC. It yields the protein CASSLPPGVGYEQFF. This rearrangement joins TRBV5-1 to TRBJ2-1, with D possibly being TRBD2 (5 bases). CDR1 and CDR2 from the germline V gene are SGHRS and YFSETQ. The CDR3 contains 15 residues. V lost 1 base to trimming and J lost 8 bases, with 16 bases between them.